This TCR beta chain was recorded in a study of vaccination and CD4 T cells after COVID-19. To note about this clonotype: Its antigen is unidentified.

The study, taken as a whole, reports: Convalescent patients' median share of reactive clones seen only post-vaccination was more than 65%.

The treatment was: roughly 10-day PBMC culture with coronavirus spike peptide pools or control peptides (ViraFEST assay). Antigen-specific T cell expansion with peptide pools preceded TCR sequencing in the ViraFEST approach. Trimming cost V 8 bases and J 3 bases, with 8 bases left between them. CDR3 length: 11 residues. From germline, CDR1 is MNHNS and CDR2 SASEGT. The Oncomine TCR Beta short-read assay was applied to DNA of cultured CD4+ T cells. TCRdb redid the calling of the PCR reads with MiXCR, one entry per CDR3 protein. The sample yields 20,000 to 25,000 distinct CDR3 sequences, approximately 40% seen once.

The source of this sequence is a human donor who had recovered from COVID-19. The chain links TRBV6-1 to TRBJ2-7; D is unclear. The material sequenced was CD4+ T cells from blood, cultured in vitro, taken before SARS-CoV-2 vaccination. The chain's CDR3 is CASAAGYEQYF. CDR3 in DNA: TGTGCCAGCGCGGCTGGCTACGAGCAGTACTTC.